The rows below give T cell receptor beta chains drawn from one sample of a study of cytomegalovirus exposure and HLA in healthy donors. Profiling relied on immunoSEQ multiplex PCR, and the TCRdb table lists in-frame clones only, not all of them. The sample yields under 150,000 clones, over 70% seen once. The sequenced sample was PBMCs. The origin of the receptors is a woman aged 18-29 years in good health and CMV-seronegative. The CDR3 runs from the conserved cysteine through the conserved F or W. Fields, in order: V gene, D gene, clone size, J gene, CDR3 DNA, CDR3 protein. A D gene is named only where the DNA matches it firmly. Size is stated for part of the rows, as once, few or many counts, or as a class when the clone is expanded.

v_call: TRBV29-1; d_call: TRBD1; clone_size: few; j_call: TRBJ2-2; cdr3_nt: TGCAGCTTCCGCCGACAGGGGTCGAACACCGGGGAGCTGTTTTTT; cdr3_aa: CSFRRQGSNTGELFF
v_call: TRBV2; d_call: -; clone_size: -; j_call: TRBJ1-4; cdr3_nt: TGTGCCAGCAGAAGAGAGGCAGGGCAAAATGAAAAACTGTTTTTT; cdr3_aa: CASRREAGQNEKLFF
v_call: TRBV2; d_call: TRBD1; clone_size: -; j_call: TRBJ1-3; cdr3_nt: TGTGCCAGCAGTGCTGGACAGGGTGGTGCCATATATTTT; cdr3_aa: CASSAGQGGAIYF
v_call: TRBV6-6; d_call: -; clone_size: -; j_call: TRBJ1-2; cdr3_nt: TGTGCCAGCAGTTACTCGGCAAATCCGACAGCTTCCACCTTC; cdr3_aa: CASSYSANPTASTF
v_call: TRBV19; d_call: TRBD1; clone_size: -; j_call: TRBJ1-5; cdr3_nt: TGTGCCAGTAGTATAGTGTATGGGACAGGGGAACATTTT; cdr3_aa: CASSIVYGTGEHF
v_call: TRBV5-1; d_call: TRBD1; clone_size: few; j_call: TRBJ1-1; cdr3_nt: TGCGCCAGCAGCCCCCGGGACAGGGGGGTTGCCACTGAAGCTTTCTTT; cdr3_aa: CASSPRDRGVATEAFF
v_call: TRBV7-2; d_call: -; clone_size: -; j_call: TRBJ1-5; cdr3_nt: TGTGCCAGCAGCCCCAGGACCGGGGCCCAGCATTTT; cdr3_aa: CASSPRTGAQHF
v_call: TRBV19; d_call: TRBD1; clone_size: -; j_call: TRBJ1-2; cdr3_nt: TGTGCCAGTAGTATGGCCCTCCGCTGGCAGGGGGTGGCCTATGGCTACACCTTC; cdr3_aa: CASSMALRWQGVAYGYTF
v_call: TRBV5-6; d_call: TRBD1; clone_size: -; j_call: TRBJ1-6; cdr3_nt: TGTGCCAGCAGCGGGAGGACAGGGGGTAATTCACCCCTCCACTTT; cdr3_aa: CASSGRTGGNSPLHF
v_call: TRBV7-2; d_call: TRBD2; clone_size: -; j_call: TRBJ2-1; cdr3_nt: TGTGCCAGCAGCTTACGGCGGGGGGGCCTGTCCTACAATGAGCAGTTCTTC; cdr3_aa: CASSLRRGGLSYNEQFF
v_call: TRBV9; d_call: TRBD2; clone_size: few; j_call: TRBJ2-3; cdr3_nt: TGTGCCAGCAGCGTAGATATAGCGGGGGCGATCAAAGATACGCAGTATTTT; cdr3_aa: CASSVDIAGAIKDTQYF
v_call: TRBV6-5; d_call: -; clone_size: -; j_call: TRBJ1-1; cdr3_nt: TGTGCCAGCAGAACAGGGACGGAATATCCTGAAGCTTTCTTT; cdr3_aa: CASRTGTEYPEAFF
v_call: TRBV4-2; d_call: -; clone_size: -; j_call: TRBJ1-2; cdr3_nt: TGTGCCAGCAGCCAAGAAAGCTCCCCGGGAAACTATGGCTACACCTTC; cdr3_aa: CASSQESSPGNYGYTF
v_call: TRBV6-1; d_call: -; clone_size: -; j_call: TRBJ1-5; cdr3_nt: TGTGCCAGCAGTGAGCGGGGGTCGGACAATCAGCCCCAGCATTTT; cdr3_aa: CASSERGSDNQPQHF
v_call: TRBV30; d_call: -; clone_size: -; j_call: TRBJ2-3; cdr3_nt: TGTGCCTGGATTAGGTCGGGGTGGAGCACAGATACGCAGTATTTT; cdr3_aa: CAWIRSGWSTDTQYF
v_call: TRBV4-1; d_call: TRBD1; clone_size: -; j_call: TRBJ2-7; cdr3_nt: TGCGCCAGCAGCCTCGTCATGGGGGACAGGAGCTCCTACGAGCAGTACTTC; cdr3_aa: CASSLVMGDRSSYEQYF
v_call: TRBV5-4; d_call: TRBD2; clone_size: -; j_call: TRBJ2-7; cdr3_nt: TGTGCCAGCAGCTTGCGGGCTAGCGGGGGCTCCTACGAGCAGTACTTC; cdr3_aa: CASSLRASGGSYEQYF
v_call: TRBV5-1; d_call: TRBD1; clone_size: -; j_call: TRBJ1-4; cdr3_nt: TGCGCCAGCAGCTCATCGGGACAGGGGGATGAAAAACTGTTTTTT; cdr3_aa: CASSSSGQGDEKLFF
v_call: TRBV2; d_call: TRBD1; clone_size: once; j_call: TRBJ2-7; cdr3_nt: TGTGCCAGCAGTAAGGGACAGGGAAGCGAGCAGTACTTC; cdr3_aa: CASSKGQGSEQYF
v_call: TRBV5-1; d_call: TRBD2; clone_size: -; j_call: TRBJ2-3; cdr3_nt: TGCGCCAGCAGCTACGGGGGGAGGCCAGATACGCAGTATTTT; cdr3_aa: CASSYGGRPDTQYF
v_call: TRBV7-2; d_call: -; clone_size: -; j_call: TRBJ1-3; cdr3_nt: TGTGCCAGCAGCTTACCCTGGGAGTACTCTGGAAACACCATATATTTT; cdr3_aa: CASSLPWEYSGNTIYF
v_call: TRBV6-6; d_call: -; clone_size: -; j_call: TRBJ1-1; cdr3_nt: TGTGCCAGCGTCCCGGGGGGGGATATCTCTGAAGCTTTCTTT; cdr3_aa: CASVPGGDISEAFF
v_call: TRBV6-5; d_call: -; clone_size: -; j_call: TRBJ2-7; cdr3_nt: TGTGCCAGCGTATCGACTAGCTACGAGCAGTACTTC; cdr3_aa: CASVSTSYEQYF
v_call: TRBV29-1; d_call: TRBD2; clone_size: few; j_call: TRBJ2-1; cdr3_nt: TGCAGCGTAGACAGAGCCGCGGGGGGTGAGCAGTTCTTC; cdr3_aa: CSVDRAAGGEQFF
v_call: TRBV4-2; d_call: TRBD1; clone_size: -; j_call: TRBJ1-1; cdr3_nt: TGTGCCAGCAGCCAAGATAGTGGCAGGGGGCTGGGCACTGAAGCTTTCTTT; cdr3_aa: CASSQDSGRGLGTEAFF
v_call: TRBV2; d_call: -; clone_size: -; j_call: TRBJ1-5; cdr3_nt: TGTGCCAGCAGACAGGGTTTTCAGCCCCAGCATTTT; cdr3_aa: CASRQGFQPQHF
v_call: TRBV27; d_call: -; clone_size: -; j_call: TRBJ2-4; cdr3_nt: TGTGCCAGCAGTTTAGAGTCGCCGTCCAAAAACATTCAGTACTTC; cdr3_aa: CASSLESPSKNIQYF
v_call: TRBV7-9; d_call: -; clone_size: -; j_call: TRBJ1-6; cdr3_nt: TGTGCCAGCAGTCCTGCGTCTTCTGGTAATTCACCCCTCCACTTT; cdr3_aa: CASSPASSGNSPLHF
v_call: TRBV6-5; d_call: -; clone_size: -; j_call: TRBJ1-5; cdr3_nt: TGTGCCAGCAGTTATAATAGCAATCAGCCCCAGCATTTT; cdr3_aa: CASSYNSNQPQHF
v_call: TRBV5-6; d_call: -; clone_size: once; j_call: TRBJ2-7; cdr3_nt: TGTGCCAGCAGCTTCGCAGGGGCCGCACCTCCCTCTAAGGACGAGCAGTACTTC; cdr3_aa: CASSFAGAAPPSKDEQYF
v_call: TRBV6-4; d_call: -; clone_size: -; j_call: TRBJ2-1; cdr3_nt: TGTGCCAGCAGTGACTCCTATGGTCTCAAGCAGTTCTTC; cdr3_aa: CASSDSYGLKQFF
v_call: TRBV30; d_call: -; clone_size: -; j_call: TRBJ2-7; cdr3_nt: TGTGCCTGGAGTGTGGACACCGGTTACGAGCAGTACTTC; cdr3_aa: CAWSVDTGYEQYF
v_call: TRBV27; d_call: -; clone_size: -; j_call: TRBJ1-2; cdr3_nt: TGTGCCAGCAGTTTAATGGCCGGTCTAGCCTATGGCTACACCTTC; cdr3_aa: CASSLMAGLAYGYTF
v_call: TRBV19; d_call: -; clone_size: -; j_call: TRBJ2-1; cdr3_nt: TGTGCCAGTACCTTGGACTGGAGCTCCTACAATGAGCAGTTCTTC; cdr3_aa: CASTLDWSSYNEQFF
v_call: TRBV7-6; d_call: TRBD1; clone_size: few; j_call: TRBJ1-2; cdr3_nt: TGTGCCAGCAGCTTAGGGACAGGGGGATATGGCTACACCTTC; cdr3_aa: CASSLGTGGYGYTF
v_call: TRBV5-4; d_call: -; clone_size: -; j_call: TRBJ1-6; cdr3_nt: TGTGCCAGCAGCTTGCAGGGGAATTCACCCCTCCACTTT; cdr3_aa: CASSLQGNSPLHF
v_call: TRBV6-1; d_call: -; clone_size: -; j_call: TRBJ2-7; cdr3_nt: TGTGCCAGCAGTGGACCGACAGGAAACGAATACGAGCAGTACTTC; cdr3_aa: CASSGPTGNEYEQYF
v_call: TRBV5-1; d_call: TRBD1; clone_size: -; j_call: TRBJ2-7; cdr3_nt: TGCGCCAGCAGCTTGGCGGACAGGGATTACGAGCAGTACTTC; cdr3_aa: CASSLADRDYEQYF
v_call: TRBV5-6; d_call: -; clone_size: -; j_call: TRBJ1-6; cdr3_nt: TGTGCCAGCAGCTTGGGGGCAGGCAGTAATTCACCCCTCCACTTT; cdr3_aa: CASSLGAGSNSPLHF
v_call: TRBV6-1; d_call: -; clone_size: -; j_call: TRBJ1-2; cdr3_nt: TGTGCCAGCAGTGAAAAATTAGGGGGGGGCAGTGGCTACACCTTC; cdr3_aa: CASSEKLGGGSGYTF
v_call: TRBV6-5; d_call: -; clone_size: -; j_call: TRBJ2-3; cdr3_nt: TGTGCCAGCAGTTACAAGGCGACTGTAACAGATACGCAGTATTTT; cdr3_aa: CASSYKATVTDTQYF
v_call: TRBV28; d_call: -; clone_size: once; j_call: TRBJ1-4; cdr3_nt: TGTGCCAGAGCAGCCCAGGGGACTAATGAAAAACTGTTTTTT; cdr3_aa: CARAAQGTNEKLFF
v_call: TRBV27; d_call: -; clone_size: -; j_call: TRBJ2-3; cdr3_nt: TGTGCCAGCAGCTCCCGTGGGGGGGGGCTGACAGATACGCAGTATTTT; cdr3_aa: CASSSRGGGLTDTQYF
v_call: TRBV14; d_call: TRBD1; clone_size: -; j_call: TRBJ2-7; cdr3_nt: TGTGCCAGCAGCAGTGACAGGGGACCTTTCTACGAGCAGTACTTC; cdr3_aa: CASSSDRGPFYEQYF
v_call: TRBV6-5; d_call: -; clone_size: -; j_call: TRBJ1-4; cdr3_nt: TGTGCCAGCGGCGGGGACCCAACTAATGAAAAACTGTTTTTT; cdr3_aa: CASGGDPTNEKLFF
v_call: TRBV30; d_call: -; clone_size: -; j_call: TRBJ1-5; cdr3_nt: TGTGCCTGGAGTCCGACTGTCTTAGGCTCCGCTTATAGCAATCAGCCCCAGCATTTT; cdr3_aa: CAWSPTVLGSAYSNQPQHF
v_call: TRBV6-1; d_call: -; clone_size: -; j_call: TRBJ2-3; cdr3_nt: TGTGCCAGCAGTGAAGTTAGCTCCACAGATACGCAGTATTTT; cdr3_aa: CASSEVSSTDTQYF
v_call: TRBV6-6; d_call: TRBD1; clone_size: -; j_call: TRBJ2-2; cdr3_nt: TGTGCCAGCAGTTATCGGGACAGAAACACCGGGGAGCTGTTTTTT; cdr3_aa: CASSYRDRNTGELFF
v_call: TRBV6-1; d_call: -; clone_size: -; j_call: TRBJ1-1; cdr3_nt: TGTGCCAGCAGTGAGCAGGGGAGGGCTGAAGCTTTCTTT; cdr3_aa: CASSEQGRAEAFF
v_call: TRBV5-1; d_call: -; clone_size: -; j_call: TRBJ2-1; cdr3_nt: TGCGCCAGCAGCCGTTTGTCCGATGAGCAGTTCTTC; cdr3_aa: CASSRLSDEQFF
v_call: TRBV6-1; d_call: TRBD2; clone_size: -; j_call: TRBJ2-3; cdr3_nt: TGTGCCAGCAGTGAAGCGTATCGACTAGCGGGGGGGCGGGATACGCAGTATTTT; cdr3_aa: CASSEAYRLAGGRDTQYF
v_call: TRBV29-1; d_call: -; clone_size: few; j_call: TRBJ1-6; cdr3_nt: TGCAGCGGACGACAGGCCCCAGGTTCACCCCTCCACTTT; cdr3_aa: CSGRQAPGSPLHF
v_call: TRBV6-1; d_call: TRBD2; clone_size: -; j_call: TRBJ2-7; cdr3_nt: TGTGCCAGCAGTGACCTAGCGGGGGGGGCCGAGCAGTACTTC; cdr3_aa: CASSDLAGGAEQYF
v_call: TRBV5-1; d_call: TRBD2; clone_size: few; j_call: TRBJ2-5; cdr3_nt: TGCGCCAGCAGCCGGGGACTAGCGGGGGGACAAGAGACCCAGTACTTC; cdr3_aa: CASSRGLAGGQETQYF
v_call: TRBV14; d_call: TRBD1; clone_size: -; j_call: TRBJ1-1; cdr3_nt: TGTGCCAGCAGCCGAGCGAGACAGGGGGTCACTGAAGCTTTCTTT; cdr3_aa: CASSRARQGVTEAFF